What follows are 28 T cell receptor beta chains derived from one specimen sequenced in a study of long-term antiretroviral therapy in people with HIV. Sequencing relied on immunoSEQ assay v3.0, run at survey level. Clones were sequenced by immunoSEQ multiplex PCR, and TCRdb holds only the in-frame ones, with some missing. The sample has 30,000 to 40,000 clones, nearly 95% seen once. This material consisted of unsorted PBMCs, taken 5.1 years after starting antiretroviral therapy. All receptors derive from a woman in her forties or fifties with HIV.

The table lists this clone with a few counts. At one of its ends the junction is not consistent with the germline gene, which may arise from a read error. The rearrangement links TRBV7-7 to TRBJ2-7; a possible D gene is TRBD2 (5 bases). Germline CDR1 reads SSHAT; CDR2 reads FNYEAQ (reference sequence). CDR3 length: 14 amino acids. The DNA for the CDR3 is TGTGCTAGCAGCGCCCTAGGGAGTTTGGGGGAGCAGTACTTC. It codes for CASSALGSLGEQYF.

The chain recombines TRBV5-1 with TRBJ1-3; D not resolved. Germline V gene lookup returns CDR1 SGHRS and CDR2 YFSETQ. This CDR3 spans 14 amino acids. Trimming left V 5 bases short and J 0 bases short, with 9 bases between. The CDR3 DNA is TGCGCCAGCAGACCCGGAGACTCTGGAAACACCATATATTTT. It encodes CASRPGDSGNTIYF.

The chain couples TRBV5-1 to TRBJ1-4; 9 bases line up with TRBD1. Germline V gives CDR1 SGHRS, CDR2 YFSETQ. CDR3 length: 18 amino acids. Trimming cost V 5 bases and J 0 bases; bases outside gene matches: 11. The CDR3 reads CASRSSPGQGPTNEKLFF. The CDR3 DNA follows: TGCGCCAGCAGATCATCACCGGGACAGGGACCAACTAATGAAAAACTGTTTTTT.

The chain recombines TRBV5-1 with TRBJ2-5, with 7 positions matching TRBD2. This CDR3 spans 13 amino acids. Germline V gene data show CDR1 as SGHRS and CDR2 as YFSETQ. V gave up 6 bases and J gave up 5 bases; unmatched junction bases: 7. The CDR3 sequence is CASNKGLDETQYF. CDR3 coding DNA: TGCGCCAGCAACAAAGGACTAGACGAGACCCAGTACTTC.

This clone was counted a single time. The V gene is TRBV5-6, the J gene TRBJ1-2, with D perhaps TRBD1 (5 bases). The V end lost 2 bases, the J end lost 4 bases, and 9 bases lay between the germline ends. Looked up from germline, CDR1 is SGHDT and CDR2 is YYEEEE. The length of the CDR3 is 13 residues. The CDR3 protein is CASSLDSSYGYTF. CDR3 nucleotides: TGTGCCAGCAGCTTAGACAGCTCCTATGGCTACACCTTC.

The genes are TRBV28 and TRBJ2-1, with 10 bases fitting TRBD2. This CDR3 is built from 15 residues. The V and J ends lost 4 bases and 5 bases, in that order; junction bases with no gene match: 5. Germline V lookup: CDR1 MDHEN, CDR2 SYDVKM. The CDR3 sequence is CASSSRTSGNNEQFF. The CDR3 DNA reads TGTGCCAGCAGTTCTCGGACTAGCGGCAACAATGAGCAGTTCTTC.

V usage is TRBV7-9 and J usage is TRBJ2-7; weak D call: TRBD1 (6 bases). In germline, CDR1 is SEHNR, CDR2 FQNEAQ (reference sequence). This CDR3 has 16 amino acids. The germline V and J ends were trimmed by 1 base and 1 base, with 14 bases remaining between them. This CDR3 is CASSLGRQGQSYEQYF. The CDR3, as DNA: TGTGCCAGCAGCTTAGGGCGCCAGGGGCAATCCTACGAGCAGTACTTC.

V gene TRBV27 combines with J gene TRBJ2-5, with D maybe TRBD1 (6 bases). This CDR3 contains 13 residues. Looked up from germline, CDR1 is MNHEY and CDR2 is SMNVEV (reference sequence). V lost 6 bases to trimming and J lost 5 bases, with 13 bases between them. In DNA form, the CDR3 reads TGTGCCAGCAGCGGACAGCAGCACGAGACCCAGTACTTC. Translated: CASSGQQHETQYF.

The chain joins TRBV10-3 to TRBJ2-3, with TRBD2 as a possible D gene (5 bases). Germline assignment: CDR1 ENHRY and CDR2 SYGVKD. V lost 3 bases, J lost 0 bases, and 10 bases lay in between. The CDR3 spans 15 residues. CDR3 sequence (DNA): TGTGCCATCAGTGATATCCGGGGAAGCACAGATACGCAGTATTTT. This encodes CAISDIRGSTDTQYF.

The chain uses TRBV9 and TRBJ1-3; D uncertain. The V end lost 4 bases, the J end lost 0 bases, and 14 bases lay between the germline ends. CDR3 size: 16 residues. Germline V CDR1 and CDR2: SGDLS, YYNGEE. The CDR3 DNA is TGTGCCAGCAGCCCTCGCATCGTAGGCTCTGGAAACACCATATATTTT. This codes for CASSPRIVGSGNTIYF.

The rearrangement uses TRBV7-9 and TRBJ1-1; D gene uncertain. Germline loops: CDR1 SEHNR, CDR2 FQNEAQ (reference sequence). V was shortened by 2 bases and J by 3 bases, with 4 bases between the two germline ends. The CDR3 is 12 residues long. The CDR3 DNA sequence: TGTGCCAGCAGCTTACAGTACACTGAAGCTTTCTTT. As protein: CASSLQYTEAFF.

CDR3 DNA sequence: TGTGCCAGTAGTACGCGGACAGAAGCTTTCTTT. Protein: CASSTRTEAFF. This chain connects TRBV19 to TRBJ1-1; a weak D match, TRBD1 (5 bases). V shed 4 bases and J shed 8 bases, with 8 bases lying between them. Germline-derived CDR1 and CDR2 are LNHDA and SQIVND (reference sequence). This CDR3 comprises 11 residues. The whole variable domain, remainder taken from reference TRBV19 and TRBJ1-1, is DGGITQSPKYLFRKEGQNVTLSCEQNLNHDAMYWYRQDPGQGLRLIYYSQIVNDFQKGDIAEGYSVSREKKESFPLTVTSAQKNPTAFYLCASSTRTEAFFGQGTRLTVV.

The rearrangement links TRBV5-1 to TRBJ2-5; possible D gene TRBD2, 5 bases. The CDR3 spans 13 residues. CDR1 and CDR2 from the germline V gene are SGHRS and YFSETQ. Deletions cut 4 bases from V and 2 bases from J, with 9 bases between. CDR3 in DNA: TGCGCCAGCAGCGCAGGACTTCAAGAGACCCAGTACTTC. This sequence encodes CASSAGLQETQYF. The full variable domain, its missing parts supplied by reference TRBV5-1 and TRBJ2-5, is KAGVTQTPRYLIKTRGQQVTLSCSPISGHRSVSWYQQTPGQGLQFLFEYFSETQRNKGNFPGRFSGRQFSNSRSEMNVSTLELGDSALYLCASSAGLQETQYFGPGTRLLVL.

This clone was recorded only once. The rearrangement links TRBV4-2 to TRBJ2-3, with 11 bases lining up with TRBD2. Germline values: CDR1 LGHNA, CDR2 YNFKEQ. Trimming removed 3 bases from V and 4 bases from J; junction bases left unmatched: 12. The CDR3 is made up of 18 amino acids. The CDR3 DNA sequence: TGTGCCAGCAGCCAGGGAATATTAGCGGGGGGGGTATCAGATACGCAGTATTTT. It is translated as CASSQGILAGGVSDTQYF.

The chain couples TRBV5-1 to TRBJ2-3; TRBD1 is a possible D gene (6 bases). The CDR3 loop spans 16 amino acids. V was trimmed by 2 bases and J by 2 bases, leaving 15 bases between them. CDR1 is SGHRS and CDR2 is YFSETQ in the germline V gene. The DNA of the CDR3 is TGCGCCAGCAGCTTCCAGGGACACAAGGACACAGATACGCAGTATTTT. This gives the protein CASSFQGHKDTDTQYF.

The chain is built from TRBV7-9 and TRBJ1-2, with a possible D match to TRBD1 (6 bases). The germline CDR1 and CDR2 sequences are SEHNR and FQNEAQ (reference sequence). This CDR3 has 12 residues. V dropped 3 bases and J dropped 8 bases, with 10 bases sitting between them. CDR3 amino acids: CASSFFRGGYTF. CDR3 in DNA: TGTGCCAGCAGCTTCTTCAGGGGCGGCTACACCTTC.

The chain recombines TRBV6-1 with TRBJ1-5; TRBD1 is a possible D gene (5 bases). V was clipped by 1 base and J by 2 bases, with 12 bases between them. Germline V gene data show CDR1 as MNHNS and CDR2 as SASEGT. The CDR3 consists of 16 residues. CDR3 DNA: TGTGCCAGCAGTGAAGTTAACCCCAGGGGCAATCAGCCCCAGCATTTT. It is translated as CASSEVNPRGNQPQHF.

This chain uses TRBV19 with TRBJ1-2; 8 positions match TRBD1. The CDR3 extends over 13 amino acids. CDR1 and CDR2 (germline): LNHDA, SQIVND (reference sequence). V shed 5 bases and J 8 bases; nucleotides not matched to a gene: 7. The CDR3 bases are TGTGCCAGTAGTGCCGGACAGGGAGAAGGCTACACCTTC. It codes for CASSAGQGEGYTF.

The chain carries TRBV18 and TRBJ1-5, with TRBD1 as a possible D gene (6 bases). The CDR3 extends over 16 amino acids. V lost 2 bases and J 3 bases, leaving 14 bases between the germline ends. In germline, CDR1 is KGHSH, CDR2 LQKENI. The CDR3 bases are TGTGCCAGCTCACCAACTCGCAGGGGAGTCAATCAGCCCCAGCATTTT. This encodes CASSPTRRGVNQPQHF.

The rearrangement joins TRBV27 to TRBJ2-1; 9 bases match TRBD1. V was pared by 8 bases and J by 6 bases, with 5 bases of the junction left unmatched. The CDR3 has 13 residues. Germline-derived CDR1 and CDR2 are MNHEY and SMNVEV (reference sequence). This CDR3 reads CASGTGNLNEQFF. CDR3 coding DNA: TGTGCCAGCGGGACAGGGAACCTCAATGAGCAGTTCTTC.

This chain links TRBV2 with TRBJ2-3; D is uncertain. Germline V gene sequence: CDR1 SNHLY, CDR2 FYNNEI. Deletions cut 7 bases from V and 6 bases from J, with 14 bases between. This CDR3 is built from 13 residues. This CDR3 reads CASIPYLSDTQYF. As DNA, the CDR3 is TGTGCCAGCATCCCTTATCTATCTGATACGCAGTATTTT.

The chain recombines TRBV12-5 with TRBJ2-7; 11 bases are a match to TRBD2. CDR3 length: 16 residues. Germline trimming cut 0 bases from V and 2 bases from J; bases unmatched to any gene: 3. The germline V gene has CDR1 LGHNT and CDR2 FRNRAP. CDR3 DNA sequence: TGTGCTAGTGGTTTGGTACGTAGCGGGGGGGCCTACGAGCAGTACTTC. It translates to CASGLVRSGGAYEQYF.

The chain combines TRBV19 with TRBJ1-5, with TRBD1 identical over 9 bases. The CDR3 contains 20 residues. Trimming removed 5 bases from V and 4 bases from J; junction bases left unmatched: 21. Germline CDR1 reads LNHDA; CDR2 reads SQIVND (reference sequence). CDR3 DNA: TGTGCCAGTAGTGCGGCATTAGGGTTTCCGGGACAGGGAACTAATCAGCCCCAGCATTTT. Translation gives CASSAALGFPGQGTNQPQHF.

The chain recombines TRBV5-4 with TRBJ2-1, with 9 bases lining up with TRBD2. The CDR3 loop spans 17 amino acids. V gave up 4 bases and J gave up 1 base; unmatched junction bases: 9. Germline assignment: CDR1 SGHNT and CDR2 YYREEE (reference sequence). The CDR3 DNA reads TGTGCCAGCAGCCCAAGCGGGGGGACAAAATCCTACAATGAGCAGTTCTTC. This encodes CASSPSGGTKSYNEQFF.

The chain links TRBV4-2 to TRBJ1-2; 7 bases fit TRBD1. The junction had 6 bases not matched to a gene; V was cut back by 4 bases and J by 10 bases. The V gene's germline CDR1 is LGHNA and CDR2 YNFKEQ. CDR3 size: 12 residues. The CDR3 spells CASSPGTADYTF. As DNA, the CDR3 is TGTGCCAGCAGCCCCGGGACAGCTGACTACACCTTC.

The chain recombines TRBV4-1 with TRBJ2-1; D gene unclear. Between the trimmed V and J ends, which lost 0 bases and 7 bases, there was a span of 7 bases. The CDR3 contains 13 residues. Looked up from germline, CDR1 is MGHRA and CDR2 is YSYEKL. The CDR3, as DNA: TGCGCCAGCAGCCAAGATCCTGCAAATGAGCAGTTCTTC. This sequence encodes CASSQDPANEQFF.

A remark on this clone: Other DNA sequences in this specimen translate into the identical CDR3. The chain joins TRBV4-2 to TRBJ2-1; D remains unclear. CDR1 is LGHNA, CDR2 YNFKEQ, per germline. V was cut by 0 bases and J by 0 bases, with 6 bases left in between. The CDR3 covers 15 residues. The CDR3 DNA reads TGTGCCAGCAGCCAAGATGGCGGCTCCTACAATGAGCAGTTCTTC. Translated: CASSQDGGSYNEQFF.

The chain links TRBV6-6 to TRBJ2-7; D is possibly TRBD2 (6 bases). CDR3 length: 14 amino acids. V was pared by 6 bases and J by 3 bases, with 15 bases between. Germline assignment: CDR1 MNHNY and CDR2 SVGAGI (reference sequence). The CDR3 region is CASSPPGESYEQYF. The CDR3 DNA reads as TGTGCCAGCAGCCCCCCGGGAGAGAGCTACGAGCAGTACTTC.